This T cell receptor (beta chain) was captured in a study of shared clonotypes between healthy human individuals. The ends were cut back, 5 bases at V and 0 bases at J, with 12 bases in the middle. Germline CDR1 and CDR2: MNHEY and SVGAGI. The CDR3 has 15 amino acids. There were only Caucasian adults among the donors, and all lived in Nashville, Tennessee. Naive CD4+ cells were CD45RA-selected; the remaining cells were memory. Using immunoSEQ multiplex PCR, the repertoire was profiled, and TCRdb retains in-frame clones only, with some absent. Altogether millions of clones are present, about 92% being singletons, with the ten largest covering around 0.4%.

This TCR was sampled from a man between 18 and 29 years old in good health. Some clones in this sample may be carry-over from other donors' samples. Material: naive CD4+ T cells from PBMCs. Subset in this sample: CD45RA+ positively selected. The rearrangement links TRBV6-5 to TRBJ2-3; D gene uncertain. As DNA, the CDR3 is TGTGCCAGCAGTCACAGAGAAACTAGCACAGATACGCAGTATTTT. Its translation: CASSHRETSTDTQYF.